This T cell receptor beta chain was identified in a study of blood T cell repertoires in COVID-19. Study background: Samples representing acute and convalescent COVID-19 were sourced from the United States, Italy and Spain. Nucleic acid was either cDNA or gDNA, and it came from T cells, B-cell-depleted T cells, or PBMCs.

Per the study methods: Amplified reference gene primers provided the basis for estimating nucleated cell counts. TCRdb's copy holds only in-frame clones and misses some; the assay was immunoSEQ multiplex PCR. Clone size and the V and J calls come from that table; the DNA yielded D and trimming. The table has 64,000 or so clones, approximately 90% seen once. This CDR3 region has 15 residues. Germline V lookup: CDR1 MDHEN, CDR2 SYDVKM. The J segment lost 2 bases and the V segment lost 3 bases, leaving 4 bases of the junction unmatched. Sequences were obtained from peripheral blood. The rearrangement uses TRBV28 and TRBJ1-5, with 7 bases identical to TRBD1. The clonotype was recovered from a human donor in a cohort sampled during active COVID-19. CDR3: CASSLGQSRNQPQHF. CDR3 DNA sequence: TGTGCCAGCAGTTTGGGACAGTCTCGCAATCAGCCCCAGCATTTT. The whole variable domain, remainder taken from reference TRBV28 and TRBJ1-5, is DVKVTQSSRYLVKRTGEKVFLECVQDMDHENMFWYRQDPGLGLRLIYFSYDVKMKEKGDIPEGYSVSREKKERFSLILESASTNQTSMYLCASSLGQSRNQPQHFGDGTRLSIL.